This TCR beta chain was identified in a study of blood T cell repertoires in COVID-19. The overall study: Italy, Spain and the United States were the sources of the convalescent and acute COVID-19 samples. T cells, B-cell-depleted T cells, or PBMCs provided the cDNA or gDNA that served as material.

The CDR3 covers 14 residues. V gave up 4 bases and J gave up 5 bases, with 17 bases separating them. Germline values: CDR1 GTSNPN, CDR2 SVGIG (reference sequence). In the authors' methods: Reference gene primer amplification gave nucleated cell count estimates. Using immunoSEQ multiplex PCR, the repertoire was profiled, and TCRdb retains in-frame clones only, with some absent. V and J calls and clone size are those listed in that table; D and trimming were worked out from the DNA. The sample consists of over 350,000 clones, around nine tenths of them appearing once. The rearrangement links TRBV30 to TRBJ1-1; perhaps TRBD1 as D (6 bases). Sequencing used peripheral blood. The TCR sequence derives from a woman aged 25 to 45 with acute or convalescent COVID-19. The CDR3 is CAWNPQIGGTEAFF. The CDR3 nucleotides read TGTGCCTGGAACCCTCAAATAGGGGGAACTGAAGCTTTCTTT.